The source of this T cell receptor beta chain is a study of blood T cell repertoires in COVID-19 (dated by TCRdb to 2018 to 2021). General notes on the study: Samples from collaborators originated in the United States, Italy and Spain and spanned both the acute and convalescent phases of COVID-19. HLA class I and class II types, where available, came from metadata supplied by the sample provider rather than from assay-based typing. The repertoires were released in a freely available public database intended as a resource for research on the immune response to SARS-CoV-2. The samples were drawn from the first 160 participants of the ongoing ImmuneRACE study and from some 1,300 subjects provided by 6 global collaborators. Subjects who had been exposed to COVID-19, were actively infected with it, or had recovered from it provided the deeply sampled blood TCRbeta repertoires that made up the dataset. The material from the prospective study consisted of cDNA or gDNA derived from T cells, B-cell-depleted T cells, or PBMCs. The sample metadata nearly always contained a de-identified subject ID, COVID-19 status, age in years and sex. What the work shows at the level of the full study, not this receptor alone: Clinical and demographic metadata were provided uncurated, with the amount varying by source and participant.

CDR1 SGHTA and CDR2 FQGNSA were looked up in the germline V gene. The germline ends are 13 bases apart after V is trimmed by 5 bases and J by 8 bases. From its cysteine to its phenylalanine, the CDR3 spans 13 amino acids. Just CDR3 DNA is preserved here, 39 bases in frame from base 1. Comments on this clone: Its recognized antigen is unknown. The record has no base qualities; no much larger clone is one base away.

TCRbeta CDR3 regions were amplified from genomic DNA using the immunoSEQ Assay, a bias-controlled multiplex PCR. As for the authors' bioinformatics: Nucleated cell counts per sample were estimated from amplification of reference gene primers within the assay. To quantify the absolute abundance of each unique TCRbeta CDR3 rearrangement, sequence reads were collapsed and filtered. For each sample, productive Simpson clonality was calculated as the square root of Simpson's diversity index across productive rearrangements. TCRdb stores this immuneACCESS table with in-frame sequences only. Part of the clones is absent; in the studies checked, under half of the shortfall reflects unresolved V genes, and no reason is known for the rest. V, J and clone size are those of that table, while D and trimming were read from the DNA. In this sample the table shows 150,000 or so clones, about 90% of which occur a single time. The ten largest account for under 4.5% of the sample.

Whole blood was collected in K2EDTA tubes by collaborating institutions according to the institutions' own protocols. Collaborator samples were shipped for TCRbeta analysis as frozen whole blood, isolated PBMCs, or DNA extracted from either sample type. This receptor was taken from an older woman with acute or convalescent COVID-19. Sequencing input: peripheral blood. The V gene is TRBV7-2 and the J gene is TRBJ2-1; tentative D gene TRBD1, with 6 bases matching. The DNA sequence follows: TGTGCCAGCAGCCAGGGAAACAGGGATGAGCAGTTCTTC. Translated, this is CASSQGNRDEQFF.